The 19 T cell receptor beta chains below come from one sample, sequenced in a study of early T cells in non-severe SARS-CoV-2 infection. In TCRdb, the 5' RACE reads were re-called with MiXCR into one record per CDR3 protein. The data hold some 91,000 distinct CDR3 sequences, with around 14% observed a single time. What was sequenced was whole blood. The source of these receptors is an adult who was a healthcare worker with PCR-confirmed SARS-CoV-2 infection or an uninfected control (not recorded which).

This clonotype was counted ten times or more. This chain connects TRBV28 to TRBJ2-1, with D unclear. V dropped 5 bases and J dropped 1 base, with 9 bases sitting between them. This CDR3 comprises 14 residues. Germline V lookup: CDR1 MDHEN, CDR2 SYDVKM. The CDR3 sequence is CASSPTRSYNEQFF. The CDR3 DNA reads TGTGCCAGCAGTCCCACCCGGTCCTACAATGAGCAGTTCTTC.

This clonotype was recorded at least ten times. The chain joins TRBV6-6 to TRBJ2-2; D may be TRBD1 or TRBD2 (5 bases each). CDR1 MNHNY and CDR2 SVGAGI come from the germline V gene (reference sequence). Trimming took off 8 bases at V and 6 bases at J, with 7 bases between the two ends. The length of the CDR3 is 11 residues. Written as DNA, the CDR3 is TGTGCCAGCTGGGGGTCCGGGGAGCTGTTTTTT. Amino acids: CASWGSGELFF.

This clonotype was detected only a few times. V and J are TRBV28 and TRBJ1-6; D not certain. With 8 bases removed from V and 10 bases from J, the gap between germline ends came to 18 bases. The CDR3 is 14 residues long. Germline V gene data show CDR1 as MDHEN and CDR2 as SYDVKM. The CDR3 spells CASRAPRVDSPLHF. For the CDR3, the DNA is TGTGCCAGCCGGGCCCCCCGGGTAGACTCACCCCTCCACTTT.

This sequence joins TRBV5-6 and TRBJ1-1, with no clear D. Germline-derived CDR1 and CDR2 are SGHDT and YYEEEE. V was shortened by 1 base and J by 4 bases, with 8 bases between the two germline ends. The CDR3 spans 13 residues. CDR3 residues: CASSLLGVTEAFF. In DNA form, the CDR3 reads TGTGCCAGCAGCTTGTTGGGAGTCACTGAAGCTTTCTTT.

This clonotype was counted a few times. The CDR3 protein is CASRAGGTDTQYF. The CDR3 DNA reads TGTGCCAGCAGAGCAGGGGGCACAGATACGCAGTATTTT. The chain uses TRBV6-6 and TRBJ2-3, with D perhaps matching TRBD1 (6 bases). CDR3 size: 13 residues. Looked up from germline, CDR1 is MNHNY and CDR2 is SVGAGI (reference sequence). Trimming took 6 bases from V and 1 from J, leaving 8 bases between them.

This clonotype was counted only a few times. This sequence joins TRBV11-3 and TRBJ2-1; D gene uncertain. V dropped 5 bases and J dropped 2 bases, with 13 bases sitting between them. The CDR3 is made up of 15 amino acids. Germline CDR1 and CDR2: SGHNT and YENEEA. CDR3 in DNA: TGTGCCAGCAGCCCTGCGTCTGAGACCTACAATGAGCAGTTCTTC. It codes for CASSPASETYNEQFF. The full variable domain, in which reference TRBV11-3 and TRBJ2-1 provide the parts outside the CDR3, is EAGVVQSPRYKIIEKKQPVAFWCNPISGHNTLYWYLQNLGQGPELLIRYENEEAVDDSQLPKDRFSAERLKGVDSTLKIQPAELGDSAVYLCASSPASETYNEQFFGPGTRLTVL.

In its sample, this clonotype was seen many times. The rearrangement uses TRBV4-3 and TRBJ2-3; D ambiguous. CDR3 length: 13 residues. CDR1 and CDR2 (germline): LGHNA, YSLEER. Trimming took off 0 bases at V and 4 bases at J, with 5 bases between the two ends. CDR3 sequence reads: CASSQDSADTQYF. CDR3 nucleotide sequence: TGCGCCAGCAGCCAAGATTCGGCAGATACGCAGTATTTT.

The chain carries TRBV9 and TRBJ2-7, with D hard to call. The V end was cut by 3 bases, the J end by 7 bases, with 2 bases between. This CDR3 contains 9 residues. From germline, CDR1 is SGDLS and CDR2 YYNGEE. The CDR3 protein is CASSDEQYF. CDR3 nucleotides: TGTGCCAGCAGCGATGAGCAGTACTTC. Variable domain in full (rest from reference TRBV9 and TRBJ2-7): DSGVTQTPKHLITATGQRVTLRCSPRSGDLSVYWYQQSLDQGLQFLIQYYNGEERAKGNILERFSAQQFPDLHSELNLSSLELGDSALYFCASSDEQYFGPGTRLTVT.

Many counts were recorded for this clonotype. The chain is built from TRBV20-1 and TRBJ1-5; D is uncertain. The CDR3 is 12 residues long. The V gene lost 6 bases and the J gene lost 2 bases, with 8 bases spanning the gap. Germline lookup yields CDR1 DFQATT and CDR2 SNEGSKA (reference sequence). For the CDR3, the DNA is TGCAGTGCCGGAAGGGGCAATCAGCCCCAGCATTTT. This codes for CSAGRGNQPQHF.

In this sample, this clonotype turned up once. The chain joins TRBV27 to TRBJ2-7, with D possibly being TRBD1 (6 bases). Per the germline V gene, CDR1 is MNHEY and CDR2 is SMNVEV (reference sequence). V lost 9 bases and J 2 bases, leaving 17 bases between the germline ends. This CDR3 comprises 14 residues. CDR3 bases: TGTGCCAGTTCTGCGAGGGGACACGCCTACGAGCAGTACTTC. This encodes CASSARGHAYEQYF.

This clonotype was detected many times. This rearrangement joins TRBV20-1 to TRBJ2-1; tentative D call: TRBD2 (6 bases). The CDR3 sequence is 16 residues long. The germline V and J ends were trimmed by 6 bases and 0 bases, with 18 bases remaining between them. Germline V gives CDR1 DFQATT, CDR2 SNEGSKA (reference sequence). The CDR3, as DNA: TGCAGTGCCACCAGGGAGGAGGGGTCCTCCTACAATGAGCAGTTCTTC. It is translated as CSATREEGSSYNEQFF.

This sequence joins TRBV28 and TRBJ2-7, with D unresolved. Germline-derived CDR1 and CDR2 are MDHEN and SYDVKM. CDR3 size: 9 residues. Trimming pared 10 bases from V and 2 bases from J, leaving 3 bases between. The CDR3 protein is CAKPYEQYF. The DNA for the CDR3 is TGTGCCAAACCCTACGAGCAGTACTTC.

This clonotype was counted many times. This rearrangement joins TRBV20-1 to TRBJ2-7, with 8 bases fitting TRBD1. J was trimmed by 4 bases and V by 1 base; bases with no gene match: 9. This CDR3 is 15 amino acids long. Germline V gives CDR1 DFQATT, CDR2 SNEGSKA (reference sequence). CDR3 nucleotide sequence: TGCAGTGCTAGAGGACCGGGACAGGAGATATACGAGCAGTACTTC. This encodes CSARGPGQEIYEQYF.

This clonotype was counted ten times or more. The rearrangement uses TRBV5-1 and TRBJ2-7, with 9 bases fitting TRBD1. Germline CDR1 and CDR2: SGHRS and YFSETQ. The CDR3 is 15 residues long. V was pared by 4 bases and J by 6 bases, with 11 bases of the junction left unmatched. CDR3: CASSPGDRAFSEQYF. CDR3 in DNA: TGCGCCAGCAGCCCGGGGGACAGGGCCTTCTCCGAGCAGTACTTC.

The CDR3 DNA is TGTGCCAGCAGTTATATGAACACTGAAGCTTTCTTT. Translating it yields CASSYMNTEAFF. The V and J genes are TRBV6-2 or TRBV6-3 and TRBJ1-1; the D is unclear. Germline CDR1 reads MNHEY; CDR2 reads SVGEGT. This CDR3 has 12 residues. Trimming cost V 3 bases and J 0 bases, with 2 bases left between them.

The chain carries TRBV7-9 and TRBJ2-7; tentative D call: TRBD1 (6 bases). The ends were cut back, 3 bases at V and 0 bases at J, with 18 bases in the middle. Germline V gene data show CDR1 as SEHNR and CDR2 as FQNEAQ (reference sequence). The CDR3 extends over 17 amino acids. CDR3 DNA sequence: TGTGCCAGCAGCTTTAAAAAGGGGGAACCAACCTCCTACGAGCAGTACTTC. Its translation: CASSFKKGEPTSYEQYF.

The gene calls are TRBV28 and TRBJ1-5; no firm D call. Germline V gene sequence: CDR1 MDHEN, CDR2 SYDVKM. V was cut by 6 bases and J by 3 bases, with 18 bases left in between. CDR3 length: 16 amino acids. The CDR3, as DNA: TGTGCCAGCAGAAAAGGTACGGACGGCTACAATCAGCCCCAGCATTTT. It is translated as CASRKGTDGYNQPQHF.

Only a few counts were recorded for this clonotype. This chain joins TRBV29-1 and TRBJ2-4, with D tentatively TRBD1 (5 bases). This CDR3 is built from 13 residues. In germline, CDR1 is SQVTM, CDR2 ANQGSEA. V was cut by 1 base and J by 2 bases, with 6 bases left in between. CDR3 sequence: CSVEGGTKNIQYF. CDR3 bases: TGCAGCGTTGAAGGGGGCACCAAAAACATTCAGTACTTC.

This chain links TRBV19 with TRBJ2-7, with a tentative D call TRBD1 (5 bases). V was clipped by 4 bases and J by 3 bases, with 10 bases between them. The CDR3 is 13 amino acids. Looked up from germline, CDR1 is LNHDA and CDR2 is SQIVND (reference sequence). CDR3 amino acids: CASSNQGSYEQYF. DNA of the CDR3: TGTGCCAGTAGTAACCAGGGAAGCTACGAGCAGTACTTC.